Each of the 11 T cell receptor beta chains below was sequenced from the same sample in a study of shared clonotypes between healthy human individuals. Data came from immunoSEQ multiplex PCR; TCRdb stores just in-frame clones and leaves some out. The table shows about 1.1 million clones, with about 72% occurring only once. The sample was memory CD4+ T cells from PBMCs. The sample's subset: CD45RA-negative fraction. These TCRs come from a man younger than 35 in good health. Some clones in this sample may be carry-over from other donors' samples.

The chain uses TRBV19 and TRBJ1-2, with TRBD1 matching 7 bases. V dropped 6 bases and J dropped 3; count of bases not matched to a gene: 4. The CDR3 extends over 13 amino acids. Germline CDR1 is LNHDA and CDR2 is SQIVND (reference sequence). The CDR3 nucleotides read TGTGCCAGTAGGCCGACAGGGTACTATGGCTACACCTTC. Its protein is CASRPTGYYGYTF.

V usage is TRBV28 and J usage is TRBJ2-5, with 7 bases fitting TRBD2. In germline, CDR1 is MDHEN, CDR2 SYDVKM. The junction had 4 bases not matched to a gene; V was cut back by 4 bases and J by 5 bases. This CDR3 is built from 13 residues. The chain's CDR3 is CASSSGGIETQYF. The CDR3 DNA reads as TGTGCCAGCAGTTCCGGGGGGATTGAGACCCAGTACTTC.

This chain connects TRBV7-6 to TRBJ2-1; TRBD2 matches 10 bases. Germline values: CDR1 SGHVS, CDR2 FNYEAQ. V shed 8 bases, J shed 6 bases, and the junction held 7 bases outside the gene matches. The length of the CDR3 is 14 residues. CDR3 amino acids: CASWGASGSNEQFF. CDR3 in DNA: TGTGCCAGCTGGGGGGCTAGCGGGAGCAATGAGCAGTTCTTC.

This chain links TRBV7-2 with TRBJ2-1; the match to TRBD2 covers 11 bases. Germline trimming cut 3 bases from V and 4 bases from J; bases unmatched to any gene: 2. CDR1 is SGHTA, CDR2 FQGNSA, per germline. The CDR3 is 15 amino acids. As DNA, the CDR3 is TGTGCCAGCAGCTTCCCTAGCGGGGGGTACAATGAGCAGTTCTTC. Residues: CASSFPSGGYNEQFF.

This clone came up many times. Different DNA sequences within this sample yield the same CDR3. The V and J genes are TRBV5-1 and TRBJ2-7, with D uncertain. From germline, CDR1 is SGHRS and CDR2 YFSETQ. This CDR3 contains 13 residues. V was clipped by 0 bases and J by 2 bases, with 6 bases between them. CDR3 loop: CASSLGPAYEQYF. The CDR3 DNA sequence: TGCGCCAGCAGCTTGGGCCCAGCCTACGAGCAGTACTTC.

The rearrangement joins TRBV18 to TRBJ1-1; 9 bases map to TRBD1. The CDR3 runs to 14 residues. Germline V CDR1 and CDR2: KGHSH, LQKENI. V gave up 6 bases and J gave up 10 bases; unmatched junction bases: 12. In nucleotides, the CDR3 is TGTGCCAGCTCGTCCGGGACAGGGAGTAGTGCAGCTTTCTTT. Translating it yields CASSSGTGSSAAFF.

This chain joins TRBV15 and TRBJ1-5; TRBD1 matches at 7 bases. CDR3 size: 15 residues. Germline values: CDR1 LNHNV, CDR2 YYDKDF (reference sequence). With 5 bases clipped from V and 2 bases from J, the junction kept 6 bases outside the gene matches. The CDR3: CATSRPGGGNQPQHF. The DNA of the CDR3 is TGTGCCACCAGCCGCCCAGGGGGTGGCAATCAGCCCCAGCATTTT.

Note on this clone: The junction shows a germline mismatch at one end, possibly a read error. The V gene is TRBV7-9, the J gene TRBJ1-1; possibly TRBD1 for D (5 bases). Germline assignment: CDR1 SEHNR and CDR2 FQNEAQ (reference sequence). CDR3 length: 14 residues. CDR3 in amino acids: CAAKTGAVNTGAFF. The CDR3 DNA reads TGTGCCGCCAAAACTGGGGCCGTGAACACTGGAGCTTTCTTT.

The CDR3 reads CASSSGWDQPQHF. The CDR3 region has the DNA TGTGCCAGCAGTAGCGGGTGGGATCAGCCCCAGCATTTT. The chain links TRBV6-1 to TRBJ1-5; D gene unclear. Deletions cut 5 bases from V and 5 bases from J, with 10 bases between. Looked up from germline, CDR1 is MNHNS and CDR2 is SASEGT. This CDR3 is 13 amino acids long.

The V gene is TRBV5-1, the J gene TRBJ2-1; D is unclear. The CDR3 is made up of 15 amino acids. Germline V CDR1 and CDR2: SGHRS, YFSETQ. The V and J ends lost 8 bases and 6 bases respectively, with 21 bases between them. CDR3 amino acids: CASLLTANSGNEQFF. The CDR3 nucleotides read TGCGCCAGTCTCTTAACCGCCAATTCGGGCAATGAGCAGTTCTTC.

This clone showed up just a few times. This chain connects TRBV6-6 to TRBJ2-4; D is possibly TRBD2 (6 bases). V was pared by 6 bases and J by 9 bases, with 15 bases between. The CDR3 runs to 13 residues. Germline V gene sequence: CDR1 MNHNY, CDR2 SVGAGI (reference sequence). The CDR3: CASRGTSPGIQYF. The CDR3 nucleotides are TGTGCCAGCAGGGGCACTAGCCCCGGCATTCAGTACTTC.